This record covers a single TCR beta chain. Its recognized antigen is unknown. Base quality data are lacking; no much larger clone is found one base away. This entry is derived from a study of blood T cell repertoires in COVID-19 (dated by TCRdb to 2018 to 2021). Describing the broader study: Collaborator samples came from the United States, Italy and Spain and covered acute and convalescent phases of COVID-19. The material from the prospective study consisted of cDNA or gDNA derived from T cells, B-cell-depleted T cells, or PBMCs. Deeply sampled blood TCRbeta repertoires from subjects exposed to, actively infected with, or recovered from COVID-19 were included in the dataset. The repertoires were released in a freely available public database intended as a resource for research on the immune response to SARS-CoV-2. Samples came from the ongoing ImmuneRACE study (first 160 participants) plus 1,254 subjects from 6 global collaborators. The sample metadata nearly always contained a de-identified subject ID, COVID-19 status, age in years and sex. Where HLA class I and class II types were available, the types were taken from metadata supplied by the sample provider, not from assay-based typing. Summary of the overall study and its limitations: Clinical and demographic metadata were provided uncurated, with the amount varying by source and participant.

Collaborating institutions collected whole blood in K2EDTA tubes following their own protocols. For TCRbeta analysis, collaborators shipped samples as frozen whole blood, isolated PBMCs, or DNA extracted from either of those sample types. Taken from the germline V gene, the CDR1 and CDR2 loops are MNHEY and SVGAGI. CDR3 length: 13 amino acids, cysteine to phenylalanine. The kept DNA is CDR3 alone, 39 bases in frame from the first base. After removal of 6 bases from V and 4 bases from J, the junction retains 3 bases not matched to a gene. The immunoSEQ Assay, a bias-controlled multiplex PCR, was used to amplify TCRbeta CDR3 regions from genomic DNA. From the authors' description of their analysis: The number of nucleated cells in each sample was estimated by amplification of reference gene primers within the assay. To quantify the absolute abundance of each unique TCRbeta CDR3 rearrangement, sequence reads were collapsed and filtered. For each sample, productive Simpson clonality was calculated by taking the square root of Simpson's diversity index across productive rearrangements. Held by TCRdb, this immuneACCESS table contains in-frame sequences only and omits some clones. Under half of the omission traces to an unresolved V gene where checked; the cause of the rest is unknown. V and J calls and clone size are given by that table; D and trimming were obtained from the DNA. The sample records fewer than 60,000 clones, approximately 84% of which are singletons. The ten largest clones take up about 3.4% of the sample.

The rearranged chain carries TRBV6-5 and TRBJ1-5, with TRBD1 matching 7 junction bases. This receptor was obtained from a man aged 60 to 75 with acute or convalescent COVID-19. Sequencing used peripheral blood. The DNA is as follows: TGTGCCAGCAGGAGACAGGGAAATCAGCCCCAGCATTTT. The translation is CASRRQGNQPQHF.